The 7 T cell receptor beta chains listed next were all sequenced from one sample in a study of metastatic and nonmetastatic thyroid tumors. With MiXCR, TCRdb reprocessed the PCR reads. The sample holds about 40,000 clones, roughly 11% seen once. Among the patients, none had received any treatment before thyroid surgery. Sequencing was done on a sample of blood. All receptors come from a female donor with papillary thyroid cancer or a benign thyroid nodule (not recorded which). Some clones in this sample may be carry-over from other donors' samples.

In this sample, this clone turned up many times. V usage is TRBV5-6 and J usage is TRBJ2-5, with 7 bases fitting TRBD2. The CDR3 consists of 13 residues. The germline gives CDR1 SGHDT, CDR2 YYEEEE. V shed 4 bases and J 10 bases; nucleotides not matched to a gene: 10. The CDR3 reads CASSRAGEWIQYF. Written as DNA, the CDR3 is TGTGCCAGCAGCAGGGCGGGAGAGTGGATCCAGTACTTC.

This clone was seen repeatedly, ten times or more. The chain is built from TRBV9 and TRBJ1-5; TRBD1 is a possible D gene (5 bases). In germline, CDR1 is SGDLS, CDR2 YYNGEE. V lost 0 bases and J lost 2, with 9 bases in between. The CDR3 is 15 residues long. The CDR3 region is CASSVEGNGNQPQHF. As DNA, the CDR3 is TGTGCCAGCAGCGTAGAGGGGAATGGCAATCAGCCCCAGCATTTT.

This clone has just a few counts. This chain connects TRBV12-3 or TRBV12-4 to TRBJ2-7; D remains ambiguous. Trimming cost V 4 bases and J 2 bases, with 9 bases left between them. This CDR3 has 13 residues. CDR3 amino acids: CASSWSLPYEQYF. The CDR3 DNA reads as TGTGCCAGCAGTTGGTCCCTACCCTACGAGCAGTACTTC.

This clone has a count of ten or more. This sequence joins TRBV7-9 and TRBJ1-4; D ambiguous. The CDR3 runs 16 residues. Germline CDR1 is SEHNR and CDR2 is FQNEAQ (reference sequence). The V gene lost 1 base and the J gene lost 8 bases, with 17 bases spanning the gap. The CDR3 nucleotides are TGTGCCAGCAGCTTAGGGGGTTGGCAGGTTGGGGAAAAACTGTTTTTT. This encodes CASSLGGWQVGEKLFF.

This clone was observed many times. J is TRBJ2-1 and V is TRBV4-2; no clear D gene. Trimming left V 4 bases short and J 0 bases short, with 19 bases between. CDR1 LGHNA and CDR2 YNFKEQ come from the germline V gene. The CDR3 runs to 18 residues. CDR3 sequence reads: CASSPPQLKYDSYNEQFF. For the CDR3, the DNA is TGTGCCAGCAGCCCACCACAATTAAAGTACGACTCCTACAATGAGCAGTTCTTC.

This clone was seen repeatedly, ten times or more. CDR3 sequence reads: CASSQDTISNTGELFF. For the CDR3, the DNA is TGCGCCAGCAGCCAGGACACGATCTCGAACACCGGGGAGCTGTTTTTT. The gene calls are TRBV5-1 and TRBJ2-2, with D possibly matching TRBD1 (5 bases). V shed 4 bases and J shed 0 bases, with 13 bases lying between them. The CDR3 spans 16 residues. Per germline, CDR1 SGHRS and CDR2 YFSETQ.

This clone was recorded many times. The rearrangement joins TRBV11-2 to TRBJ2-1, with TRBD1 as a possible D gene (5 bases). Trimming removed 1 base from V and 7 bases from J, with 14 bases in between. The CDR3 sequence is 15 residues long. Germline-derived CDR1 and CDR2 are SGHAT and FQNNGV. The CDR3 spells CASSLVPGQANEQFF. For the CDR3, the DNA is TGTGCCAGCAGCTTAGTACCCGGACAAGCTAATGAGCAGTTCTTC.